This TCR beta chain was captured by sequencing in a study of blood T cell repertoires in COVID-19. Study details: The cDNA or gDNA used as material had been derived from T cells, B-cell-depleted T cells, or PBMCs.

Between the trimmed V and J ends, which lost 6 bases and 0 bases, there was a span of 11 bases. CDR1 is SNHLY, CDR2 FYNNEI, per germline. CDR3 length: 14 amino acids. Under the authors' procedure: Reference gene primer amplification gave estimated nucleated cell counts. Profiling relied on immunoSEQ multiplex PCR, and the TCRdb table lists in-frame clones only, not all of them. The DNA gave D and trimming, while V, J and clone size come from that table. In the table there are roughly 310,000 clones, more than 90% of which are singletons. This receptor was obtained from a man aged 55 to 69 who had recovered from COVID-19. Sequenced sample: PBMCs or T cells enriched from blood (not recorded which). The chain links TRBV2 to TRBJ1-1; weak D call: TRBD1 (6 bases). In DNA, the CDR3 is TGTGCCAGCAGAAAGGGGGAAATGAACACTGAAGCTTTCTTT. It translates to CASRKGEMNTEAFF.